This is a list of T cell receptor beta chains from one sample in a study of T cell responses to AZD1222 COVID-19 vaccine. Some clones are missing from TCRdb's copy, which holds only in-frame ones; the method was immunoSEQ multiplex PCR. Of about 120,000 clones in the sample, roughly nine tenths were seen once. The material sequenced was peripheral blood, taken on day 0 of AZD1222 vaccination. The receptor source for this set is an adult in good health. CDR3s include the opening cysteine and the closing phenylalanine or tryptophan. The order of the fields is clone size, V gene, D gene, J gene, CDR3 DNA, CDR3 protein. A D gene is named only where the DNA matches it firmly. The size field is filled for only some rows; it gives once, few, many or a size class.

clone_size: .; v_call: TRBV9; d_call: .; j_call: TRBJ1-3; cdr3_nt: TGTGCCAGCAGCGTTTCGGGAACCGGGAGCTCTGGAAACACCATATATTTT; cdr3_aa: CASSVSGTGSSGNTIYF
clone_size: .; v_call: TRBV11-3; d_call: .; j_call: TRBJ2-1; cdr3_nt: TGTGCCAGCAGCTTAGAAGGGCAGCTCCAGTTCTTC; cdr3_aa: CASSLEGQLQFF
clone_size: once; v_call: TRBV28; d_call: .; j_call: TRBJ1-1; cdr3_nt: TGTGCCAGCAGTTTACTGGGAGATCAAGCTTTCTTT; cdr3_aa: CASSLLGDQAFF
clone_size: .; v_call: TRBV19; d_call: TRBD2; j_call: TRBJ2-5; cdr3_nt: TGTGCCAGTAGTCCCTCGGGACTAGCGCTCGTCGAGACCCAGTACTTC; cdr3_aa: CASSPSGLALVETQYF
clone_size: .; v_call: TRBV5-4; d_call: TRBD2; j_call: TRBJ2-7; cdr3_nt: TGTGCCAGCAGCGATAGCGGGAGAATCTACGAGCAGTACTTC; cdr3_aa: CASSDSGRIYEQYF
clone_size: .; v_call: TRBV12-3/TRBV12-4; d_call: .; j_call: TRBJ1-4; cdr3_nt: TGTGCCAGCAGCCTCTTTGGGGAAAAACTGTTTTTT; cdr3_aa: CASSLFGEKLFF
clone_size: few; v_call: TRBV19; d_call: TRBD1; j_call: TRBJ1-5; cdr3_nt: TGTGCCAGTAGTATACGAACAGGGGGCTTATATAGCAATCAGCCCCAGCATTTT; cdr3_aa: CASSIRTGGLYSNQPQHF
clone_size: once; v_call: TRBV12-3/TRBV12-4; d_call: .; j_call: TRBJ2-3; cdr3_nt: TGTGCCAGCAGTTTAAAGGGCACAGATACGCAGTATTTT; cdr3_aa: CASSLKGTDTQYF
clone_size: .; v_call: TRBV27; d_call: TRBD1; j_call: TRBJ1-1; cdr3_nt: TGTGCCAGCACTCTGGGACAGGGTACTGAAGCTTTCTTT; cdr3_aa: CASTLGQGTEAFF
clone_size: .; v_call: TRBV7-2; d_call: .; j_call: TRBJ1-5; cdr3_nt: TGTGCCAGCAGCGTCATGCCAGGGCTTCAGCCCCAGCATTTT; cdr3_aa: CASSVMPGLQPQHF
clone_size: .; v_call: TRBV24-1; d_call: TRBD2; j_call: TRBJ2-7; cdr3_nt: TGTGCCACCAGTGACGGGACTAGCGGGAGGATCTACGAGCAGTACTTC; cdr3_aa: CATSDGTSGRIYEQYF
clone_size: .; v_call: TRBV5-1; d_call: .; j_call: TRBJ2-4; cdr3_nt: TGCGCCAGCAGCGAGCGCTCAGGAGCCAAAAACATTCAGTACTTC; cdr3_aa: CASSERSGAKNIQYF
clone_size: .; v_call: TRBV2; d_call: .; j_call: TRBJ1-2; cdr3_nt: TGTGCCAGCAGTGAGACGGCCGCGGGCTATGGCTACACCTTC; cdr3_aa: CASSETAAGYGYTF
clone_size: .; v_call: TRBV9; d_call: .; j_call: TRBJ1-1; cdr3_nt: TGTGCCAGCAGCTCAGATAAAGCTTTCTTT; cdr3_aa: CASSSDKAFF
clone_size: .; v_call: TRBV6-5; d_call: .; j_call: TRBJ1-1; cdr3_nt: TGTGCCAGCAGTTACAGGGCAGGGGTTGGTACTGAAGCTTTCTTT; cdr3_aa: CASSYRAGVGTEAFF
clone_size: .; v_call: TRBV9; d_call: TRBD1; j_call: TRBJ1-1; cdr3_nt: TGTGCCAGCACCGTCGGACAGGCCGGACCTGAAGCTTTCTTT; cdr3_aa: CASTVGQAGPEAFF
clone_size: .; v_call: TRBV6-5; d_call: TRBD1; j_call: TRBJ1-6; cdr3_nt: TGTGCCAGCAGTTACTCCGGGACAGGGGGCTCTTCACCCCTCCACTTT; cdr3_aa: CASSYSGTGGSSPLHF
clone_size: once; v_call: TRBV4-1; d_call: TRBD2; j_call: TRBJ2-2; cdr3_nt: TGCGCCAGTCGACTAGCGGGAGCCGACACCGGGGAGCTGTTTTTT; cdr3_aa: CASRLAGADTGELFF
clone_size: .; v_call: TRBV19; d_call: .; j_call: TRBJ2-1; cdr3_nt: TGTGCCAGTAGTCCGCGTGCAGACTTATCCTACAATGAGCAGTTCTTC; cdr3_aa: CASSPRADLSYNEQFF
clone_size: .; v_call: TRBV7-9; d_call: .; j_call: TRBJ1-3; cdr3_nt: TGTGCCAGCAGCACCCTCTCATCTGGAAACACCATATATTTT; cdr3_aa: CASSTLSSGNTIYF
clone_size: .; v_call: TRBV19; d_call: .; j_call: TRBJ1-2; cdr3_nt: TGTGCCAGTAGTAACAGGACAGTTACTTATGGCTACACCTTC; cdr3_aa: CASSNRTVTYGYTF
clone_size: .; v_call: TRBV20-1; d_call: .; j_call: TRBJ2-7; cdr3_nt: TGCAGTGCTAGTCTGGTGGGCGAGCAGTACTTC; cdr3_aa: CSASLVGEQYF
clone_size: .; v_call: TRBV20-1; d_call: .; j_call: TRBJ1-1; cdr3_nt: TGCAGTGCTAGTAGGGAACGGGCTGAAGCTTTCTTT; cdr3_aa: CSASRERAEAFF
clone_size: .; v_call: TRBV4-2; d_call: TRBD2; j_call: TRBJ2-1; cdr3_nt: TGTGCCAGCAGCCCCAATTTAGCGGGGTATGAGCAGTTCTTC; cdr3_aa: CASSPNLAGYEQFF
clone_size: .; v_call: TRBV5-4; d_call: TRBD1; j_call: TRBJ1-5; cdr3_nt: TGTGCCAGCAGCTTCAGGGGGCCGGGCTTCAATCAGCCCCAGCATTTT; cdr3_aa: CASSFRGPGFNQPQHF
clone_size: .; v_call: TRBV6-5; d_call: .; j_call: TRBJ1-5; cdr3_nt: TGTGCCAGCAGTTACTCGAGTAGTGGGGGGAATCAGCCCCAGCATTTT; cdr3_aa: CASSYSSSGGNQPQHF
clone_size: once; v_call: TRBV5-1; d_call: TRBD2; j_call: TRBJ2-1; cdr3_nt: TGCGCCAGCAGCTGGGGAGCGGGAGTGGGTGAGCAGTTCTTC; cdr3_aa: CASSWGAGVGEQFF
clone_size: .; v_call: TRBV5-1; d_call: TRBD1; j_call: TRBJ1-3; cdr3_nt: TGCGCCAGCAGCCTGACAGGGGGCATTGGAAACACCATATATTTT; cdr3_aa: CASSLTGGIGNTIYF
clone_size: .; v_call: TRBV6-5; d_call: .; j_call: TRBJ2-7; cdr3_nt: TGTGCCAGCACCGGGGGGCGCACGGTGGTCTACGAGCAGTACTTC; cdr3_aa: CASTGGRTVVYEQYF
clone_size: .; v_call: TRBV6-4; d_call: .; j_call: TRBJ1-2; cdr3_nt: TGTGCCAGCAGTGACTCTTTTTTTGTAACGTCGGGGTCTTACACCTTC; cdr3_aa: CASSDSFFVTSGSYTF
clone_size: .; v_call: TRBV3-1/TRBV3-2; d_call: .; j_call: TRBJ2-7; cdr3_nt: TGTGCCAGCAGCCAAGTGCAGGGGCACGAGCAGTACTTC; cdr3_aa: CASSQVQGHEQYF
clone_size: .; v_call: TRBV7-9; d_call: TRBD2; j_call: TRBJ2-3; cdr3_nt: TGTGCCAGCAGGCGGACTAGCGGGGGGCGTGCGGGAGATACGCAGTATTTT; cdr3_aa: CASRRTSGGRAGDTQYF
clone_size: .; v_call: TRBV30; d_call: .; j_call: TRBJ1-2; cdr3_nt: TGTGCCTGGGCCTGGACGGGGGGGTATGGCTACACCTTC; cdr3_aa: CAWAWTGGYGYTF
clone_size: .; v_call: TRBV5-1; d_call: TRBD1; j_call: TRBJ1-1; cdr3_nt: TGCGCCAGCAGCCCCGGGACAGGGATCATGAACACTGAAGCTTTCTTT; cdr3_aa: CASSPGTGIMNTEAFF
clone_size: .; v_call: TRBV7-9; d_call: .; j_call: TRBJ1-1; cdr3_nt: TGTGCCAGCAGCTTAGGGGGAGACAGGCATACTGAAGCTTTCTTT; cdr3_aa: CASSLGGDRHTEAFF
clone_size: few; v_call: TRBV28; d_call: TRBD1; j_call: TRBJ1-2; cdr3_nt: TGTGCCAGCAGTGCTCAGGGGGACTATGGCTACACCTTC; cdr3_aa: CASSAQGDYGYTF
clone_size: .; v_call: TRBV13; d_call: .; j_call: TRBJ2-3; cdr3_nt: TGTGCCAGCAGGATATCCCCAGAAACTAGCACAGATACGCAGTATTTT; cdr3_aa: CASRISPETSTDTQYF
clone_size: once; v_call: TRBV9; d_call: TRBD1; j_call: TRBJ1-3; cdr3_nt: TGTGCCAGCAGCGTAGCCCAGGGGGAGCCAAACACCATATATTTT; cdr3_aa: CASSVAQGEPNTIYF
clone_size: .; v_call: TRBV10-3; d_call: .; j_call: TRBJ1-1; cdr3_nt: TGTGCCACCTTGGGGGGCAGGGAGGGGACTGAAGCTTTCTTT; cdr3_aa: CATLGGREGTEAFF
clone_size: .; v_call: TRBV25-1; d_call: .; j_call: TRBJ2-3; cdr3_nt: TGTGCCAGCAGTGGACAGAGAGATACGCAGTATTTT; cdr3_aa: CASSGQRDTQYF
clone_size: .; v_call: TRBV14; d_call: TRBD1; j_call: TRBJ1-6; cdr3_nt: TGTGCCAGCAGTTGGACAGGAAATTCACCCCTCCACTTT; cdr3_aa: CASSWTGNSPLHF
clone_size: .; v_call: TRBV21-1; d_call: .; j_call: TRBJ2-1; cdr3_nt: TGTGCCAGCAGCAAGCTCCGTGTCGTAGGCTACAATGAGCAGTTCTTC; cdr3_aa: CASSKLRVVGYNEQFF
clone_size: .; v_call: TRBV5-1; d_call: .; j_call: TRBJ2-3; cdr3_nt: TGCGCCAGCAGCGTTCTAGCCCCTAGCACAGATACGCAGTATTTT; cdr3_aa: CASSVLAPSTDTQYF
clone_size: .; v_call: TRBV6-5; d_call: .; j_call: TRBJ2-2; cdr3_nt: TGTGCCAGCACCATCGGGATTAACACCGGGGAGCTGTTTTTT; cdr3_aa: CASTIGINTGELFF
clone_size: .; v_call: TRBV6-5; d_call: .; j_call: TRBJ1-2; cdr3_nt: TGTGCCAGCAGTTACTCGGACCTATATGGCTACACCTTC; cdr3_aa: CASSYSDLYGYTF